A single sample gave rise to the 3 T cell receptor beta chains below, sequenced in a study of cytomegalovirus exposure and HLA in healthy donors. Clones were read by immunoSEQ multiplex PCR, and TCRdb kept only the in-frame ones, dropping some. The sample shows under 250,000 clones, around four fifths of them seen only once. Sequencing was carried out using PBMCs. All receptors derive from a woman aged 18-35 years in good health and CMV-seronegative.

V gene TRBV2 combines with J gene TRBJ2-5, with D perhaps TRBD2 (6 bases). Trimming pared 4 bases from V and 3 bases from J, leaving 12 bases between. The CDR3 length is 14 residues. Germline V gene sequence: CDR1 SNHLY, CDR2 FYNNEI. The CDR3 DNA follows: TGTGCCAGCAGTGGGTGGGGGGTAGAAGAGACCCAGTACTTC. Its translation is CASSGWGVEETQYF.

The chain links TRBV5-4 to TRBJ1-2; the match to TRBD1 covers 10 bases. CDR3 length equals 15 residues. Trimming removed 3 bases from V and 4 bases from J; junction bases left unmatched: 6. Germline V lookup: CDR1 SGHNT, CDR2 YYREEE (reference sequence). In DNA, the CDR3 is TGTGCCAGCAGCTCGGGGACAGGGGCTACCTATGGCTACACCTTC. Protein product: CASSSGTGATYGYTF.

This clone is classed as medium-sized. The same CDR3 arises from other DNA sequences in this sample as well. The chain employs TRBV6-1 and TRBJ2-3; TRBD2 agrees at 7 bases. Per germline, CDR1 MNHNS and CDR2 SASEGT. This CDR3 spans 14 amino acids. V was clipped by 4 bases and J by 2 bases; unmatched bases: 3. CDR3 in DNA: TGTGCCAGCAGTGCGAGCGGGGCCACAGATACGCAGTATTTT. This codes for CASSASGATDTQYF.